Listed below are T cell receptor beta chains from one sample, sequenced in a study of molecular identifiers for immune sequencing clone quantification. One entry per CDR3 protein results from TCRdb running MiXCR on the PCR reads. The data show around 460,000 distinct CDR3 sequences, around a fifth seen once. The specimen was naive CD8+ T cells from blood, with Jurkat cell RNA spiked in. The receptor set was obtained from a human donor in good health. Some libraries in this study had Jurkat cell RNA spiked in. Both conserved end residues are part of each CDR3.

>TRBV19|15|TRBJ2-5
CASSLGGQGEETQYF
>TRBV6-2/TRBV6-3|13|TRBJ1-1
CASSYLGGPEAFF
>TRBV6-5|15|TRBJ2-7
CASSYGASGGYEQYF
>TRBV15|16|TRBJ1-5
CATSRDRDRRNQPQHF
>TRBV19|15|TRBJ2-7
CASSMGGGMTYEQYF
>TRBV20-1|13|TRBJ2-7
CSAEVQGAYEQYF
>TRBV20-1|18|TRBJ2-5
CSARDRTFGLAGRGTQYF
>TRBV28|16|TRBJ2-7
CASSSSPSGSDYEQYF
>TRBV4-1|16|TRBJ1-1
CASSQDLRGPNTEAFF
>TRBV3-1|14|TRBJ2-5
CASSQDRGAVAQYF
>TRBV19|15|TRBJ2-7
CASSTDLSGPYEQYF
>TRBV7-3|13|TRBJ2-3
CAGSLGNMDTQYF
>TRBV29-1|13|TRBJ1-1
CSVETGANTEAFF
>TRBV28|11|TRBJ2-7
CASSSFDEQYF
>TRBV6-5|18|TRBJ2-1
CASSYRSGYVGEDNEQFF
>TRBV27|23|TRBJ2-5
CASALIAPGLNSQPSLLQETQYF
>TRBV5-4|15|TRBJ2-5
CASGEALAGQETQYF
>TRBV27|14|TRBJ2-5
CASSLKWSGETQYF
>TRBV4-2|16|TRBJ1-4
CASSQDFTEVNEKLFF
>TRBV7-2|17|TRBJ2-1
CASSLDSETCVYNEQFF
>TRBV29-1|15|TRBJ1-2
CSVESPAGVNYGYTF
>TRBV4-1|17|TRBJ1-6
CASSQDHPSSYNSPLHF
>TRBV29-1|16|TRBJ2-2
CSVGLTGRSSTGELFF